Sequencing of this T cell receptor beta chain was carried out in a study of blood T cells in healthy people across ages. Primers used in a second PCR of about 7 to 12 cycles were a sample-barcoded 5' primer and a J-beta primer mix. No fewer than 3 million CDR3-containing paired-end reads came from each sample. TCRdb re-analysed the 5' RACE reads in MiXCR, keeping a single row per CDR3 protein. In the table there are 750,000 to 1,000,000 distinct CDR3 sequences, roughly 29% of which are singletons. This CDR3 region has 13 residues. CDR1 is MNHNS and CDR2 is SASEGT in the germline V gene. Trimming left V 8 bases short and J 6 bases short, with 16 bases between. This clonotype occurred many times. These data also formed part of another study, on T cells of mothers and their children. That paper notes: During the second PCR, the M1S primer introduced sample barcodes along with 2-4 random nucleotides.

Sequencing was done on a sample of blood. This chain connects TRBV6-1 to TRBJ1-2; D might be TRBD1 (5 bases). This sequence was found in a woman in her forties in good health. Written as DNA, the CDR3 is TGTGCCAGCGAAACCGGACACTTCGATGGCTACACCTTC. This encodes CASETGHFDGYTF.